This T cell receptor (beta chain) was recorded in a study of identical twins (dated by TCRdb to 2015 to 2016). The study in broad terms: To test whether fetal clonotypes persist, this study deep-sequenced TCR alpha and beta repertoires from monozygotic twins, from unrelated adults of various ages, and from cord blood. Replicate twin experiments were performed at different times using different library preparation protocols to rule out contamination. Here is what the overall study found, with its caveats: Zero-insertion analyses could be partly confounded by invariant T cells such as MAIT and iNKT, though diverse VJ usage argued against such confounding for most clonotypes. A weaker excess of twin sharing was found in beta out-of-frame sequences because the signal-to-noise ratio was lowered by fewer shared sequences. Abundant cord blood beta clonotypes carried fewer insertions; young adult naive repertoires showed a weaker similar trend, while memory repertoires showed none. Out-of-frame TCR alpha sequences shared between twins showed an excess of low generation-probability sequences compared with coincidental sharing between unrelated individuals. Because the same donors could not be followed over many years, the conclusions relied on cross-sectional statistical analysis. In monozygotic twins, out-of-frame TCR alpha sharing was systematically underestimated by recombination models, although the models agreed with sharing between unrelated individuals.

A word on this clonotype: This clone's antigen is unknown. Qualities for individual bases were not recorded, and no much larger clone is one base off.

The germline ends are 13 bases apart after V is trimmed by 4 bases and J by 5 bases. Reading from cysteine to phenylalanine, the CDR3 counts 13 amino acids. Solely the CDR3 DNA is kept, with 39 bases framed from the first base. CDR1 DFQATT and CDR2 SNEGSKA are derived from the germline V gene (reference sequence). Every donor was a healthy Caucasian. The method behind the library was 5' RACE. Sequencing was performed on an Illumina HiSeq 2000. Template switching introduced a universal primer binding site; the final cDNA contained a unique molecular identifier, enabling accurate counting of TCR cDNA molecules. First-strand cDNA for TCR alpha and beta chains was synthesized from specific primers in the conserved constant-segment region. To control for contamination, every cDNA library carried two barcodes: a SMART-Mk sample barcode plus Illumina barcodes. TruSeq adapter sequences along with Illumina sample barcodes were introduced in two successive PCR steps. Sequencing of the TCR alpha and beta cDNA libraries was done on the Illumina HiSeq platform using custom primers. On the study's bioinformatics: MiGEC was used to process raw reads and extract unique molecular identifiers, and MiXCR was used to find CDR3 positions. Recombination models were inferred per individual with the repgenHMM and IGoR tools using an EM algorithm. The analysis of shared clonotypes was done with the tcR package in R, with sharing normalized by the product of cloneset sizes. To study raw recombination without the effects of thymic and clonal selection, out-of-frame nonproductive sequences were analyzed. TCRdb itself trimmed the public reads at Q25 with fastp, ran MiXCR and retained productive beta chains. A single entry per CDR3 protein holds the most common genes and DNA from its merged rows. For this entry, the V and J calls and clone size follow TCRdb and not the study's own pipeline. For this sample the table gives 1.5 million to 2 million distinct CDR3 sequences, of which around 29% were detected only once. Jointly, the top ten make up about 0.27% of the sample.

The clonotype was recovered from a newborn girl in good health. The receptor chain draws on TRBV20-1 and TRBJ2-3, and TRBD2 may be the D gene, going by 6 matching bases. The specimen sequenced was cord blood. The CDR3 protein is CSAIRDSGDTQYF. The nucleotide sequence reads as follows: TGCAGTGCTATACGGGACTCGGGAGATACGCAGTATTTT.